Below, one T cell receptor (beta chain) is given with its context. These data belong to a study of blood T cell repertoires in COVID-19. Study details: From T cells, B-cell-depleted T cells, or PBMCs came the material, which was cDNA or gDNA.

CDR1 and CDR2 (germline): SGHRS, YFSETQ. The CDR3 runs to 16 residues. The trim removed 3 bases at V and 8 bases at J, leaving 9 bases unmatched. Source study methods: Counts of nucleated cells, estimated from reference gene primer amplification, were obtained. The table came from immunoSEQ multiplex PCR; TCRdb's copy has only in-frame clones and leaves some out. The V and J calls and the clone size are those of that table, but D and trimming were determined from the DNA. The profile shows 150,000 to 200,000 clones, about 81% of them singletons. The origin of this receptor is a man aged 55 to 70 with active or convalescent COVID-19. The rearrangement joins TRBV5-1 to TRBJ1-6; 9 nucleotides match TRBD1. Sequencing was carried out using peripheral blood. The CDR3 here is CASSWKPGQGDSPLHF. The CDR3 nucleotides read TGCGCCAGCAGCTGGAAACCGGGACAGGGCGATTCACCCCTCCACTTT.